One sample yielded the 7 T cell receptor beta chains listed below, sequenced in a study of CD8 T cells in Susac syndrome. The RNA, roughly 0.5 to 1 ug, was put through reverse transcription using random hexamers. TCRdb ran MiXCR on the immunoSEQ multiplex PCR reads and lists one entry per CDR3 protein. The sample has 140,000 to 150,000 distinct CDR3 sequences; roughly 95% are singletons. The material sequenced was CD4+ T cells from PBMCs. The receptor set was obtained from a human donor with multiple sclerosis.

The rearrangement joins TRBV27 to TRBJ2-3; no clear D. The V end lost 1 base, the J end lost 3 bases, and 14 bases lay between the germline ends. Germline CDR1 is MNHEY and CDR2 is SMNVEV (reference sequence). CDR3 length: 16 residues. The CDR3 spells CASSLFGRQVTDTQYF. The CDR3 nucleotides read TGTGCCAGCAGTTTATTTGGGCGGCAAGTGACAGATACGCAGTATTTT.

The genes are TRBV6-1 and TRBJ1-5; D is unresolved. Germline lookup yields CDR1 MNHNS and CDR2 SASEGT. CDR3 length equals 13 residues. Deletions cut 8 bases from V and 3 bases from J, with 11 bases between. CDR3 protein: CASVYSPNQPQHF. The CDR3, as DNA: TGTGCCAGCGTCTACAGTCCCAATCAGCCCCAGCATTTT.

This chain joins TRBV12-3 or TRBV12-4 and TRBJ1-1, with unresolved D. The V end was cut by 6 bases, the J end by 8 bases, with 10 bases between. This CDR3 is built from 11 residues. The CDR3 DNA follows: TGTGCCAGCAGCACAACCAGGGAAGCTTTCTTT. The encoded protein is CASSTTREAFF.

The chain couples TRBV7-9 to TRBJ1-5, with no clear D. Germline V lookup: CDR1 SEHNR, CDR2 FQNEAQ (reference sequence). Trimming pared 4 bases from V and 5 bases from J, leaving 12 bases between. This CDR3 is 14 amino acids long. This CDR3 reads CASSSIRDYQPQHF. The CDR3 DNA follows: TGTGCCAGCAGCTCAATAAGGGATTATCAGCCCCAGCATTTT.

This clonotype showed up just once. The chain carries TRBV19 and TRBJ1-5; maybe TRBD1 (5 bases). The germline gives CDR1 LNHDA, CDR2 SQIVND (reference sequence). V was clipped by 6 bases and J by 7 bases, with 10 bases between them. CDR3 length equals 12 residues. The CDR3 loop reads CASRQGTQPQHF. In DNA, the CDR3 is TGTGCCAGTAGGCAGGGAACGCAGCCCCAGCATTTT.

The chain's CDR3 is CASSVGAVGFYGYTF. The CDR3 coding sequence is TGTGCCAGCAGCGTGGGGGCCGTGGGGTTCTATGGCTACACCTTC. The chain carries TRBV9 and TRBJ1-2, with a weak D call TRBD1 (6 bases). Germline V gene sequence: CDR1 SGDLS, CDR2 YYNGEE. The CDR3 contains 15 residues. V lost 2 bases to trimming and J lost 4 bases, with 15 bases between them.

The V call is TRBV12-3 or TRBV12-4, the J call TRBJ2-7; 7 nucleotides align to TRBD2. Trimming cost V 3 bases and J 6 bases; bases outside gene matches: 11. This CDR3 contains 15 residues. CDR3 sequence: CASSLALTGGGEQYF. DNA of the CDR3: TGTGCCAGCAGTTTGGCCCTAACGGGAGGTGGCGAGCAGTACTTC.